These 29 T cell receptor beta chains originate from one sample sequenced in a study of regulatory T cells in long-lasting Graves disease. Researchers made TCR beta libraries by using iRepertoire HTBI primers and running Arm-PCR on CDR3 regions. TCRdb passed the multiplex PCR reads through MiXCR, listing each CDR3 protein once. The data contain about 530,000 distinct CDR3 sequences, 15% to 20% of them singletons. Time point denoted: newly diagnosed GD, antithyroid drugs for less than 3 months. After RNA was extracted from PBMCs, the TCR library was made from it. The sample was also reused in another study, on T cells in Graves' hyperthyroidism and ophthalmopathy.

The input for sequencing was peripheral blood mononuclear cells (PBMCs), taken at new diagnosis, from a patient treated with antithyroid drugs. The receptors come from a woman aged 40-60 years with Graves disease.

This clonotype was counted only a few times. The rearrangement uses TRBV29-1 and TRBJ1-2, with D perhaps TRBD1 (5 bases). V was clipped by 2 bases and J by 10 bases, with 11 bases between them. The CDR3 is made up of 11 amino acids. Germline V gives CDR1 SQVTM, CDR2 ANQGSEA. CDR3 loop: CSVESLTAYTF. For the CDR3, the DNA is TGCAGCGTTGAATCCTTGACAGCCTACACCTTC.

This clonotype was detected only a few times. The rearrangement links TRBV12-3 or TRBV12-4 to TRBJ2-7; a weak D match, TRBD1 (5 bases). V dropped 6 bases and J dropped 4 bases, with 19 bases sitting between them. This CDR3 has 15 residues. This CDR3 reads CASSHTRAGEYEQYF. The CDR3 nucleotides are TGTGCCAGCAGCCATACCAGGGCAGGCGAATACGAGCAGTACTTC.

The chain uses TRBV7-9 and TRBJ1-1, with D perhaps matching TRBD1 (5 bases). The V and J ends lost 1 base and 5 bases respectively, with 14 bases between them. This CDR3 is 15 amino acids long. Germline values: CDR1 SEHNR, CDR2 FQNEAQ (reference sequence). The CDR3 region is CASSLVLDRGTEAFF. The CDR3 DNA reads TGTGCCAGCAGCTTAGTGTTGGATCGGGGGACTGAAGCTTTCTTT. Full variable domain (rest looked up from reference TRBV7-9 and TRBJ1-1): DTGVSQNPRHKITKRGQNVTFRCDPISEHNRLYWYRQTLGQGPEFLTYFQNEAQLEKSRLLSDRFSAERPKGSFSTLEIQRTEQGDSAMYLCASSLVLDRGTEAFFGQGTRLTVV.

There are many counts of this clonotype. V is TRBV2 and J is TRBJ2-6; no clear D. The V end lost 6 bases, the J end lost 1 base, and 10 bases lay between the germline ends. Per germline, CDR1 SNHLY and CDR2 FYNNEI. This CDR3 spans 15 amino acids. The CDR3 region is CASSPAQSGANVLTF. The CDR3 DNA reads TGTGCCAGCAGCCCAGCCCAATCTGGGGCCAACGTCCTGACTTTC.

In this sample, this clonotype turned up a few times. V and J are TRBV5-1 and TRBJ2-5; 9 bases agree with TRBD1. Trimming cost V 7 bases and J 4 bases; bases outside gene matches: 14. Germline CDR1 is SGHRS and CDR2 is YFSETQ. The CDR3 sequence is 16 residues long. This chain's CDR3 is CASVGGQGLNGETQYF. The CDR3 DNA reads TGCGCCAGCGTCGGTGGACAGGGGCTAAACGGAGAGACCCAGTACTTC.

This clonotype was observed many times. V gene TRBV7-9 combines with J gene TRBJ2-1; a possible D gene is TRBD1 (6 bases). V shed 4 bases and J shed 6 bases, with 13 bases lying between them. There are 14 residues in the CDR3. The V gene's germline CDR1 is SEHNR and CDR2 FQNEAQ (reference sequence). DNA of the CDR3: TGTGCCAGCAGCTCACAGGGTTTTAGCAATGAGCAGTTCTTC. Protein product: CASSSQGFSNEQFF. The full variable domain, with the rest looked up from reference TRBV7-9 and TRBJ2-1, is DTGVSQNPRHKITKRGQNVTFRCDPISEHNRLYWYRQTLGQGPEFLTYFQNEAQLEKSRLLSDRFSAERPKGSFSTLEIQRTEQGDSAMYLCASSSQGFSNEQFFGPGTRLTVL.

This clonotype was seen more than once but under ten times. The genes are TRBV19 and TRBJ1-1; no clear D. CDR1 LNHDA and CDR2 SQIVND come from the germline V gene (reference sequence). The CDR3 is 14 residues long. Trimming took off 1 base at V and 1 base at J, with 7 bases between the two ends. The CDR3 is CASSIGRANTEAFF. In DNA, the CDR3 is TGTGCCAGTAGTATAGGTCGAGCGAACACTGAAGCTTTCTTT.

This clonotype was seen a few times. The chain joins TRBV7-2 to TRBJ2-5; tentative D call: TRBD2 (7 bases). Germline V gene data show CDR1 as SGHTA and CDR2 as FQGNSA. V was clipped by 1 base and J by 4 bases, with 13 bases between them. The CDR3 is 15 residues long. CDR3 nucleotide sequence: TGTGCCAGCAGCTTAGGTCGGGGGGCGGCAGAGACCCAGTACTTC. The encoded protein is CASSLGRGAAETQYF.

The sample holds many counts of this clonotype. The chain is built from TRBV28 and TRBJ1-1, with TRBD1 matching 7 bases. The CDR3 contains 14 residues. The germline gives CDR1 MDHEN, CDR2 SYDVKM. V gave up 6 bases and J gave up 4 bases; unmatched junction bases: 8. The CDR3 DNA reads as TGTGCCAGCAGCCAGGGACAGTTAGGCACTGAAGCTTTCTTT. It yields the protein CASSQGQLGTEAFF.

This clonotype was seen at least ten times. V usage is TRBV6-9 and J usage is TRBJ1-1; D is unresolved. The CDR3 runs to 13 residues. Trimming cost V 3 bases and J 0 bases, with 5 bases left between them. The germline gives CDR1 MNHGY, CDR2 SVAAGI. The CDR3 bases are TGTGCCAGCAGTTACGATATGAACACTGAAGCTTTCTTT. Translated, it gives CASSYDMNTEAFF.

This clonotype was seen at least ten times. This sequence joins TRBV28 and TRBJ1-2; 7 bases match TRBD1. V shed 6 bases and J 5 bases; nucleotides not matched to a gene: 3. There are 12 residues in the CDR3. Germline V lookup: CDR1 MDHEN, CDR2 SYDVKM. The CDR3 protein is CASRSQGYGYTF. CDR3 in DNA: TGTGCCAGCAGATCACAGGGGTATGGCTACACCTTC.

This clonotype was detected ten times or more. The gene calls are TRBV5-1 and TRBJ1-2, with 8 bases matching TRBD1. Trimming removed 2 bases from V and 6 bases from J; junction bases left unmatched: 6. The germline CDR1 and CDR2 sequences are SGHRS and YFSETQ. This CDR3 region has 14 residues. The CDR3 loop reads CASSFLSGQDGYTF. CDR3 nucleotide sequence: TGCGCCAGCAGCTTCCTTTCGGGACAGGATGGCTACACCTTC.

This clonotype showed up many times. The chain employs TRBV29-1 and TRBJ1-5; possible D gene TRBD1, 5 bases. Germline V CDR1 and CDR2: SQVTM, ANQGSEA. The CDR3 extends over 13 amino acids. Trimming took 6 bases from V and 2 from J, leaving 11 bases between them. DNA for the CDR3: TGCAGCGTGGGGGACGGGGGCAATCAGCCCCAGCATTTT. It encodes CSVGDGGNQPQHF.

This sequence joins TRBV6-4 and TRBJ1-2; 8 positions match TRBD1. CDR3 size: 15 residues. Germline V gives CDR1 MRHNA, CDR2 SNTAGT. V lost 4 bases to trimming and J lost 6 bases; unmatched junction nucleotides: 10. The CDR3 DNA follows: TGTGCCAGCAGTGGACTCAGGGGGCTGGGGGATGGCTACACCTTC. This codes for CASSGLRGLGDGYTF.

This clonotype occurred many times. J is TRBJ1-4 and V is TRBV30, with D unresolved. CDR1 is GTSNPN, CDR2 SVGIG, per germline (reference sequence). Trimming shortened V by 4 bases and J by 7 bases, and 16 bases separated the two germline ends. CDR3 length: 14 residues. Here the CDR3 reads CAWKELSSGEKLFF. CDR3 coding DNA: TGTGCCTGGAAGGAACTATCTTCAGGTGAAAAACTGTTTTTT.

Only a few counts were recorded for this clonotype. This sequence joins TRBV10-3 and TRBJ1-5; TRBD1 matches 7 bases. The J segment lost 7 bases and the V segment lost 2 bases, leaving 8 bases of the junction unmatched. Germline CDR1 and CDR2: ENHRY and SYGVKD. CDR3 size: 15 residues. The CDR3 protein is CAISEPTAGGQPQHF. The CDR3 nucleotides are TGTGCCATCAGTGAGCCGACGGCAGGGGGGCAGCCCCAGCATTTT.

This clonotype was counted a few times. The chain carries TRBV12-3 or TRBV12-4 and TRBJ2-2, with D possibly matching TRBD1 (5 bases). The CDR3 has 14 residues. Trimming cost V 11 bases and J 2 bases, with 15 bases left between them. The CDR3 reads CAARQTANTGELFF. For the CDR3, the DNA is TGTGCCGCTCGGCAGACAGCTAACACCGGGGAGCTGTTTTTT.

V usage is TRBV18 and J usage is TRBJ1-1; 7 bases are shared with TRBD1. This CDR3 comprises 15 residues. After removal of 2 bases from V and 4 bases from J, the junction contained 7 bases not matched to a gene. CDR1 KGHSH and CDR2 LQKENI come from the germline V gene. As DNA, the CDR3 is TGTGCCAGCTCACCAACTACAGGGGAGACCACTGAAGCTTTCTTT. It is translated as CASSPTTGETTEAFF.

The rearrangement uses TRBV30 and TRBJ1-1; D is undetermined. Trimming pared 3 bases from V and 4 bases from J, leaving 9 bases between. This CDR3 has 12 amino acids. In germline, CDR1 is GTSNPN, CDR2 SVGIG (reference sequence). CDR3 protein: CAWSSSITEAFF. The CDR3 DNA is TGTGCCTGGAGCAGTTCGATCACTGAAGCTTTCTTT. Based on the CDR3 plus reference TRBV30 and TRBJ1-1, the full variable domain is SQTIHQWPATLVQPVGSPLSLECTVEGTSNPNLYWYRQAAGRGLQLLFYSVGIGQISSEVPQNLSASRPQDRQFILSSKKLLLSDSGFYLCAWSSSITEAFFGQGTRLTVV.

This clonotype was seen repeatedly, ten times or more. The chain is built from TRBV3-1 and TRBJ2-1; D ambiguous. From germline, CDR1 is LGHDT and CDR2 YNNKEL (reference sequence). This CDR3 is 12 amino acids long. The V end lost 3 bases, the J end lost 12 bases, and 12 bases lay between the germline ends. The CDR3 DNA reads as TGTGCCAGCAGCCAGACCGACTCCCGGCAGTTCTTC. Its translation: CASSQTDSRQFF.

Many counts were recorded for this clonotype. The rearrangement joins TRBV3-1 to TRBJ2-7; TRBD2 is a possible D gene (5 bases). The CDR3 covers 14 residues. CDR1 is LGHDT, CDR2 YNNKEL, per germline (reference sequence). V gave up 4 bases and J gave up 3 bases, with 13 bases separating them. This chain's CDR3 is CASSPYGLNYEQYF. CDR3 nucleotides: TGTGCCAGCAGCCCTTACGGACTTAACTACGAGCAGTACTTC.

V usage is TRBV19 and J usage is TRBJ2-1, with D maybe TRBD2 (7 bases). Judging by the DNA end, TRBJ2-5 fits better; the J call may be wrong. Germline CDR1 LNHDA, CDR2 SQIVND (reference sequence). The CDR3 has 17 residues. The CDR3 sequence: CASSMSPPRGDKETQYF. CDR3 bases: TGTGCCAGTAGTATGTCCCCTCCTCGGGGGGACAAAGAGACCCAGTACTTC.

The chain links TRBV4-2 to TRBJ2-5, with TRBD2 matching 14 bases. V lost 3 bases and J lost 5; bases outside the gene matches: 8. The CDR3 has 17 amino acids. The germline CDR1 and CDR2 sequences are LGHNA and YNFKEQ. As DNA, the CDR3 is TGTGCCAGCAGCCAGTACCTGGGACTAGCGGGGGTGGAGACCCAGTACTTC. Amino acid sequence: CASSQYLGLAGVETQYF.

This clonotype turned up a few times. CDR3 sequence (DNA): TGTGCCAGCAGCTTAAAAGCAGGGGATTGGACACCTCTTGGAGGTCAGCCCCAGCATTTT. Its protein is CASSLKAGDWTPLGGQPQHF. This sequence joins TRBV7-3 and TRBJ1-5; tentatively, D is TRBD1 (6 bases). V gave up 1 base and J gave up 6 bases, with 28 bases separating them. This CDR3 region has 20 residues. Germline V gives CDR1 SGHTA, CDR2 FQGTGA.

This clonotype was detected ten times or more. The J gene is TRBJ2-1, the V gene TRBV3-1; D not certain. CDR1 and CDR2 from the germline V gene are LGHDT and YNNKEL (reference sequence). V was cut by 0 bases and J by 7 bases, with 7 bases left in between. This CDR3 is 13 amino acids long. The CDR3, as DNA: TGTGCCAGCAGCCAAGATCTGGGGAATGAGCAGTTCTTC. This gives the protein CASSQDLGNEQFF.

The chain recombines TRBV11-2 with TRBJ2-5, with 10 bases matching TRBD1. J lost 3 bases, V lost 5 bases, and 12 bases had no gene match. Looked up from germline, CDR1 is SGHAT and CDR2 is FQNNGV. The CDR3 covers 17 residues. The CDR3 DNA reads TGTGCCAGCAGCCAAGATCGGAGAGGGACAGGGGAAGAGACCCAGTACTTC. This sequence encodes CASSQDRRGTGEETQYF.

This clonotype has ten or more counts. V is TRBV11-2 and J is TRBJ2-7; D gene unclear. Germline values: CDR1 SGHAT, CDR2 FQNNGV. CDR3 length equals 14 residues. Trimming pared 3 bases from V and 1 base from J, leaving 10 bases between. The CDR3 here is CASSFQEGSYEQYF. In nucleotides, the CDR3 is TGTGCCAGCAGCTTTCAGGAAGGATCCTACGAGCAGTACTTC.

In its sample, this clonotype was seen many times. The CDR3 sequence is CASSRTGLGGGETQYF. The CDR3 DNA sequence: TGTGCCAGCAGCCGAACAGGTTTGGGGGGCGGAGAGACCCAGTACTTC. The chain links TRBV7-9 to TRBJ2-5, with D perhaps assigned TRBD1 or TRBD2 (6 bases each). This CDR3 has 16 amino acids. Germline V CDR1 and CDR2: SEHNR, FQNEAQ (reference sequence). With 5 bases removed from V and 4 bases from J, the gap between germline ends came to 20 bases.

The V call is TRBV27, the J call TRBJ2-7, with a weak D call TRBD2 (6 bases). Germline V gives CDR1 MNHEY, CDR2 SMNVEV (reference sequence). Trimming left V 1 base short and J 2 bases short, with 12 bases between. CDR3 size: 15 residues. The CDR3 region has the DNA TGTGCCAGCAGTTTATACGCTAGCGTCGCCTACGAGCAGTACTTC. Amino acids: CASSLYASVAYEQYF.